This T cell receptor beta chain comes out of a study of T-cell memory formation after mild COVID-19. CDR3 length: 15 amino acids. Trimming cost V 1 base and J 4 bases, with 13 bases left between them. CDR1 SGHTA and CDR2 FQGNSA come from the germline V gene. A 5'RACE reaction primed in the constant segment made cDNA libraries of TCR alpha and TCR beta, and these carried sample barcodes and UMIs. TCRdb reprocessed the 5' RACE reads via MiXCR and lists one record per CDR3 protein. The sample carries approximately 60,000 distinct CDR3 sequences, over 7.5% recorded once. This clonotype was observed at least ten times. What it recognizes is unknown. The study's findings and limits: For second-wave clones that peaked at day 37, SARS-CoV-2 specificity went unverified.

The chain is built from TRBV7-2 and TRBJ1-2; D is ambiguous. The sequence was obtained from a young man who had mild COVID-19 (a few samples of this study predate the infection). Cell type and time point are not known. Sequenced material: PBMCs or a T cell subset sorted from them (not recorded which). Here the CDR3 reads CASSLGPGTIYGYTF. The CDR3, as DNA: TGTGCCAGCAGCTTAGGTCCAGGAACTATCTATGGCTACACCTTC.